The next 20 T cell receptor beta chains were all read from a single sample in a study of control samples from healthy donors and cancer patients. Data came from immunoSEQ multiplex PCR; TCRdb stores just in-frame clones and leaves some out. In the table there are some 40,000 clones, approximately 94% of which are singletons. Sequenced: blood. These receptors came from a man aged 55 to 70 in good health.

This chain uses TRBV11-3 with TRBJ2-3; 7 nucleotides match TRBD2. The CDR3 is 15 residues long. With 5 bases clipped from V and 0 bases from J, the junction kept 5 bases outside the gene matches. CDR1 SGHNT and CDR2 YENEEA come from the germline V gene. In DNA form, the CDR3 reads TGTGCCAGCAGCCCCCTAGCGGCAAGCACAGATACGCAGTATTTT. The encoded protein is CASSPLAASTDTQYF.

CDR3 amino acids: CASSLNSGKNTEAFF. CDR3 nucleotide sequence: TGTGCCAGCAGCCTGAATTCGGGGAAGAACACTGAAGCTTTCTTT. The rearrangement links TRBV5-6 to TRBJ1-1; D is undetermined. V lost 4 bases and J 1 base, leaving 14 bases between the germline ends. Germline V gene sequence: CDR1 SGHDT, CDR2 YYEEEE. The CDR3 is 15 residues long.

This sequence joins TRBV5-4 and TRBJ1-2, with TRBD1 matching over 7 bases. The germline V gene has CDR1 SGHNT and CDR2 YYREEE (reference sequence). V was pared by 4 bases and J by 0 bases, with 6 bases of the junction left unmatched. The CDR3 contains 15 residues. The CDR3 sequence is CASSPGQAANYGYTF. The CDR3 nucleotides read TGTGCCAGCAGCCCCGGACAGGCTGCTAACTATGGCTACACCTTC.

The chain carries TRBV24-1 and TRBJ2-3, with D uncertain. The CDR3 runs to 12 residues. Per germline, CDR1 KGHDR and CDR2 SFDVKD. Trimming shortened V by 4 bases and J by 4 bases, and 5 bases separated the two germline ends. CDR3 region: CATSEEADTQYF. CDR3 DNA: TGTGCCACCAGTGAAGAGGCAGATACGCAGTATTTT.

The chain joins TRBV4-1 to TRBJ2-2; 13 bases fit TRBD2. The CDR3 covers 17 residues. V gave up 2 bases and J gave up 5 bases; unmatched junction bases: 5. Germline V gene lookup returns CDR1 MGHRA and CDR2 YSYEKL. The CDR3, as DNA: TGCGCCAGCAGCCAATCTCGACTAGCGGGGGGAACCGGGGAGCTGTTTTTT. As protein: CASSQSRLAGGTGELFF.

This sequence joins TRBV11-2 and TRBJ2-3, with 10 nucleotides matching TRBD2. Germline V gene sequence: CDR1 SGHAT, CDR2 FQNNGV. Trimming took 5 bases from V and 3 from J; bases not matched to a gene: 14. The length of the CDR3 is 18 residues. The CDR3 region has the DNA TGTGCCAGCAGCCCAGTGGGACTAGCGAGAATTTTAACAGATACGCAGTATTTT. It codes for CASSPVGLARILTDTQYF.

The chain joins TRBV2 to TRBJ2-7, with a possible D match to TRBD2 (6 bases). The V end lost 3 bases, the J end lost 0 bases, and 12 bases lay between the germline ends. This CDR3 contains 15 residues. Germline V gene data show CDR1 as SNHLY and CDR2 as FYNNEI. The DNA for the CDR3 is TGTGCCAGCAGTGATGACGGAGGGAGCTCCTACGAGCAGTACTTC. Protein sequence: CASSDDGGSSYEQYF. The full variable domain, with the rest looked up from reference TRBV2 and TRBJ2-7, is EPEVTQTPSHQVTQMGQEVILRCVPISNHLYFYWYRQILGQKVEFLVSFYNNEISEKSEIFDDQFSVERPDGSNFTLKIRSTKLEDSAMYFCASSDDGGSSYEQYFGPGTRLTVT.

V and J are TRBV18 and TRBJ2-7; TRBD1 matches at 9 bases. The CDR3 has 13 amino acids. The ends lost 2 bases at V and 7 bases at J; junction bases unmatched: 3. Germline lookup yields CDR1 KGHSH and CDR2 LQKENI. CDR3 nucleotides: TGTGCCAGCTCACCAGGGACAGGGCGTGAGCAGTACTTC. Translated, it gives CASSPGTGREQYF.

This clone appeared a single time. V usage is TRBV5-1 and J usage is TRBJ2-3; TRBD1 aligns across 8 bases. The germline V gene has CDR1 SGHRS and CDR2 YFSETQ. J was trimmed by 1 base and V by 0 bases; bases with no gene match: 1. This CDR3 region has 15 residues. The CDR3 region is CASSLADRGTDTQYF. The CDR3 nucleotides read TGCGCCAGCAGCTTGGCGGACAGGGGCACAGATACGCAGTATTTT. Combining the CDR3 with reference TRBV5-1 and TRBJ2-3 gives the whole variable domain KAGVTQTPRYLIKTRGQQVTLSCSPISGHRSVSWYQQTPGQGLQFLFEYFSETQRNKGNFPGRFSGRQFSNSRSEMNVSTLELGDSALYLCASSLADRGTDTQYFGPGTRLTVL.

The chain is built from TRBV11-3 and TRBJ2-1, with 7 positions matching TRBD2. J was trimmed by 6 bases and V by 1 base; bases with no gene match: 0. The germline V gene encodes CDR1 SGHNT and CDR2 YENEEA. This CDR3 is built from 13 residues. CDR3 DNA sequence: TGTGCCAGCAGCTTAGCGGGAGGCAATGAGCAGTTCTTC. Protein product: CASSLAGGNEQFF.

V usage is TRBV19 and J usage is TRBJ2-7; 7 nucleotides agree with TRBD1. V was pared by 2 bases and J by 0 bases, with 4 bases of the junction left unmatched. This CDR3 is 15 amino acids long. The V gene's germline CDR1 is LNHDA and CDR2 SQIVND (reference sequence). The CDR3 is CASSIKGAYSYEQYF. The DNA for the CDR3 is TGTGCCAGTAGTATAAAGGGGGCTTACTCCTACGAGCAGTACTTC.

The chain uses TRBV27 and TRBJ1-2; D is perhaps TRBD1 (5 bases). The germline V and J ends were trimmed by 4 bases and 4 bases, with 13 bases remaining between them. Germline V gives CDR1 MNHEY, CDR2 SMNVEV (reference sequence). The CDR3 length is 14 residues. DNA of the CDR3: TGTGCCAGCAGTTCAAGGACAACCCTCTATGGCTACACCTTC. The encoded protein is CASSSRTTLYGYTF.

The rearrangement uses TRBV11-3 and TRBJ2-5; TRBD2 might be the D (6 bases). Germline assignment: CDR1 SGHNT and CDR2 YENEEA. The CDR3 is made up of 14 amino acids. Trimming shortened V by 1 base and J by 5 bases, and 11 bases separated the two germline ends. The CDR3 loop reads CASSLGDGGETQYF. CDR3 nucleotides: TGTGCCAGCAGCTTAGGTGATGGAGGGGAGACCCAGTACTTC.

The chain employs TRBV10-2 and TRBJ1-3, with D hard to call. Germline CDR1 and CDR2: WSHSY and SAAADI. V lost 6 bases and J 3 bases, leaving 6 bases between the germline ends. This CDR3 spans 12 amino acids. CDR3 nucleotides: TGCGCCAGCAGCGACCGTGGAAACACCATATATTTT. As protein: CASSDRGNTIYF.

The genes are TRBV3-1 (or the pseudogene TRBV3-2) and TRBJ2-3; D is ambiguous. Trimming cost V 0 bases and J 0 bases, with 7 bases left between them. This CDR3 is 15 amino acids long. Germline-derived CDR1 and CDR2 are LGHDT and YNNKEL (reference sequence). The CDR3 sequence: CASSQDYRSTDTQYF. For the CDR3, the DNA is TGTGCCAGCAGCCAAGACTACCGGAGCACAGATACGCAGTATTTT.

The chain joins TRBV5-4 to TRBJ1-1; 9 positions match TRBD1. The CDR3 totals 15 residues. Trimming removed 3 bases from V and 0 bases from J; junction bases left unmatched: 3. The germline CDR1 and CDR2 sequences are SGHNT and YYREEE (reference sequence). The CDR3 loop reads CASSWDRDVNTEAFF. CDR3 sequence (DNA): TGTGCCAGCAGCTGGGACAGGGATGTGAACACTGAAGCTTTCTTT.

This chain uses TRBV6-6 with TRBJ1-1; D gene uncertain. This CDR3 is 13 amino acids long. V lost 5 bases and J 3 bases, leaving 10 bases between the germline ends. CDR1 MNHNY and CDR2 SVGAGI come from the germline V gene (reference sequence). In nucleotides, the CDR3 is TGTGCCAGCAGTCTCCGACAAGACACTGAAGCTTTCTTT. Its protein product is CASSLRQDTEAFF.

V and J are TRBV6-1 and TRBJ2-7; 9 bases fit TRBD1. The germline gives CDR1 MNHNS, CDR2 SASEGT. The trim removed 0 bases at V and 5 bases at J, leaving 5 bases unmatched. The CDR3 covers 15 residues. The CDR3 coding sequence is TGTGCCAGCAGTGAAGCCTGGACAGGGGTTAACGAGCAGTACTTC. Translated, it gives CASSEAWTGVNEQYF.

The chain carries TRBV11-2 and TRBJ2-7; D possibly corresponds to TRBD1 (5 bases). CDR1 and CDR2 from the germline V gene are SGHAT and FQNNGV. V lost 5 bases and J 7 bases, leaving 18 bases between the germline ends. This CDR3 is 14 amino acids long. The CDR3 region has the DNA TGTGCCAGCAGCAACCGACCTAGAGCAGGGGAGCAGTACTTC. It encodes CASSNRPRAGEQYF.

The rearrangement links TRBV27 to TRBJ2-5; weak D call: TRBD1 (6 bases). The ends were cut back, 3 bases at V and 2 bases at J, with 10 bases in the middle. The CDR3 has 14 residues. Germline values: CDR1 MNHEY, CDR2 SMNVEV (reference sequence). CDR3 nucleotide sequence: TGTGCCAGCAGTTTTAGGACAGCACAAGAGACCCAGTACTTC. Residues: CASSFRTAQETQYF.